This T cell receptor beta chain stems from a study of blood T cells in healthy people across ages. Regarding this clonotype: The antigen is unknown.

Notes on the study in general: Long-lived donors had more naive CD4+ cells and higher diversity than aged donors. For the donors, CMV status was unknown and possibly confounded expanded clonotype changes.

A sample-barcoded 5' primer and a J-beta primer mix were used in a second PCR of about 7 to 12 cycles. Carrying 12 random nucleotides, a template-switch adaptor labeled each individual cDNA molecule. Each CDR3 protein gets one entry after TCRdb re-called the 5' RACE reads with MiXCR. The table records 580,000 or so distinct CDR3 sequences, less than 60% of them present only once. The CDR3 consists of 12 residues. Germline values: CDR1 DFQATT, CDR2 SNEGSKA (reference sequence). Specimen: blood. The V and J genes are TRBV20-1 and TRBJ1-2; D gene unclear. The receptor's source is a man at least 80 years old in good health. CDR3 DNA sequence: TGCAGGGCCAGCCATCATAACTATGGCTACACCTTC. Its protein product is CRASHHNYGYTF.